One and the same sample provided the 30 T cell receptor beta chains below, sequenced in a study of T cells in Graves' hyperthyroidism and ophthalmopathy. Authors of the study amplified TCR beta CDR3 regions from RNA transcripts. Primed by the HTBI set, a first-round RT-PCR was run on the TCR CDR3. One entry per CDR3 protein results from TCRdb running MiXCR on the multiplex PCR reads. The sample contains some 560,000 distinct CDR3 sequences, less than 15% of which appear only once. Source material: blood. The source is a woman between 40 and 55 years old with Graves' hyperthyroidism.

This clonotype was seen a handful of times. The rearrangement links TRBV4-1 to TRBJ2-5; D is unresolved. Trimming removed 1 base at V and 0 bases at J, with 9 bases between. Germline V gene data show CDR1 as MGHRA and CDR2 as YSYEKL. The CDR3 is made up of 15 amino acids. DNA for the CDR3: TGCGCCAGCAGCCAAGCATCCGGGTACCAAGAGACCCAGTACTTC. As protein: CASSQASGYQETQYF.

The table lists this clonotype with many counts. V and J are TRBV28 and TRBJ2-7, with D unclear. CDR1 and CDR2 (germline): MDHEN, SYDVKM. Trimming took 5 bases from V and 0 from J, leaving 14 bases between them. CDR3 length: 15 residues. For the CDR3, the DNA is TGTGCCAGCAGTGGTATTGACCCCAGCTCCTACGAGCAGTACTTC. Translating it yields CASSGIDPSSYEQYF.

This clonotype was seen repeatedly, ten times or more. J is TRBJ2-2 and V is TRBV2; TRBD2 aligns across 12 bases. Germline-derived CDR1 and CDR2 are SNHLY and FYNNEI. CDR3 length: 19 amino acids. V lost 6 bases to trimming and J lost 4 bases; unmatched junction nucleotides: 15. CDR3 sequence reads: CASRGRWLAGGPSTGELFF. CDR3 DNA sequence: TGTGCCAGCAGAGGAAGGTGGCTAGCGGGAGGGCCGAGCACCGGGGAGCTGTTTTTT. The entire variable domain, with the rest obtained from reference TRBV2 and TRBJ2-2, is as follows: EPEVTQTPSHQVTQMGQEVILRCVPISNHLYFYWYRQILGQKVEFLVSFYNNEISEKSEIFDDQFSVERPDGSNFTLKIRSTKLEDSAMYFCASRGRWLAGGPSTGELFFGEGSRLTVL.

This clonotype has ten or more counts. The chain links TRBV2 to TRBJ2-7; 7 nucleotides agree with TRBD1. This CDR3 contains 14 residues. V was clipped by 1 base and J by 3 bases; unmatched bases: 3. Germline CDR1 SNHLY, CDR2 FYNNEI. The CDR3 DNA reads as TGTGCCAGCAGTGAAGGGACAGGCTACTACGAGCAGTACTTC. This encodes CASSEGTGYYEQYF.

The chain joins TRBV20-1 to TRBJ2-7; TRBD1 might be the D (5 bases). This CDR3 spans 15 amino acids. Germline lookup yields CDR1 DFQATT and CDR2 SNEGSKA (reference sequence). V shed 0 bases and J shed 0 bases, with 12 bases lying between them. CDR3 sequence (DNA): TGCAGTGCTAGAGATCTTAGGGGTCCCTCCTACGAGCAGTACTTC. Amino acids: CSARDLRGPSYEQYF.

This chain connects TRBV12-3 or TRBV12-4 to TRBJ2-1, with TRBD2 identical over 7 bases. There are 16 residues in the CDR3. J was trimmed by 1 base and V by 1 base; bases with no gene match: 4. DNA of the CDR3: TGTGCCAGCAGTTTAGTGCTAGCGGTGTCCTACAATGAGCAGTTCTTC. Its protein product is CASSLVLAVSYNEQFF.

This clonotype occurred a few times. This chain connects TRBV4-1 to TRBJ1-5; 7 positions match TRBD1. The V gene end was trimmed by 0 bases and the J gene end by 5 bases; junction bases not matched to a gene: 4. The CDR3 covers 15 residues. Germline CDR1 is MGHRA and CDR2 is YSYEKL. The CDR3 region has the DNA TGCGCCAGCAGCCAAGAAAGTACAGGGGATCAGCCCCAGCATTTT. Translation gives CASSQESTGDQPQHF.

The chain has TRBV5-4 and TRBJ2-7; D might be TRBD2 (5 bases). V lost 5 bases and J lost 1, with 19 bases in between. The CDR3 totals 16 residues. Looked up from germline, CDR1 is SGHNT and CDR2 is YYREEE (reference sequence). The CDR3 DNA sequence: TGTGCCAGCAGATCTTACGAGGGCCCAAATTCCTACGAGCAGTACTTC. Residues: CASRSYEGPNSYEQYF.

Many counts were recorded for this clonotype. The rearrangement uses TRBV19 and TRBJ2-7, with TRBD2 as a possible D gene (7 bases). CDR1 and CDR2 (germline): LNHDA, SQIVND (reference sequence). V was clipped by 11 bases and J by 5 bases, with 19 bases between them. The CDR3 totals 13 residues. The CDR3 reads CAPRRGEGDEQYF. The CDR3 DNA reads TGTGCCCCAAGGAGGGGGGAGGGCGACGAGCAGTACTTC.

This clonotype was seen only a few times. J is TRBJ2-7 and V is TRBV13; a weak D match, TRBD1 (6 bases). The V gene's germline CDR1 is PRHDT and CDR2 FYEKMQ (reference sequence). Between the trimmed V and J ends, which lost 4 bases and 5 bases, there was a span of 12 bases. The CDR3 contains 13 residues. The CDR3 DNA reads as TGTGCCAGCAGCTCGGGACAAGTTAACGAGCAGTACTTC. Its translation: CASSSGQVNEQYF.

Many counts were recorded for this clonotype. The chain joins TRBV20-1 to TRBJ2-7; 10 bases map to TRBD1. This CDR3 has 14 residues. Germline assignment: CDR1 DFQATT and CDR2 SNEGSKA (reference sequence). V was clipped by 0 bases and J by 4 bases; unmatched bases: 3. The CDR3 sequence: CSARDGTGAYEQYF. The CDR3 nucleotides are TGCAGTGCTAGAGATGGGACAGGGGCTTACGAGCAGTACTTC.

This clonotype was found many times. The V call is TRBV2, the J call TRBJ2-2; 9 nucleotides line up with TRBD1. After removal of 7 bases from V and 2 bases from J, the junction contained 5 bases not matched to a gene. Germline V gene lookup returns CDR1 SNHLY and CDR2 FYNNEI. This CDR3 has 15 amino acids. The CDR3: CASIKGQGNTGELFF. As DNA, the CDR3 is TGTGCCAGCATAAAGGGACAGGGTAACACCGGGGAGCTGTTTTTT.

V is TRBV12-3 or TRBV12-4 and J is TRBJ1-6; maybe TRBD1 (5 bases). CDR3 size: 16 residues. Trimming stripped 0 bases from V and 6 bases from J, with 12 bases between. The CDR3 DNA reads TGTGCCAGCAGTTTAGCGGGGGGTAAGGGTAATTCACCCCTCCACTTT. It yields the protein CASSLAGGKGNSPLHF.

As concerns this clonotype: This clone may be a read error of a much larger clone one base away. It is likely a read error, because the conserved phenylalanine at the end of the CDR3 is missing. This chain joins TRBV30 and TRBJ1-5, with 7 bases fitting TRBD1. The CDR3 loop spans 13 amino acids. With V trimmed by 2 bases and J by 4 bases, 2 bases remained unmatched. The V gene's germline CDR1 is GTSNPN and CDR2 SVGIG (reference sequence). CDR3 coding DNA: TGTGCCTGGAGTCAGACAGGGAATCAGCCCCAGCATTAT. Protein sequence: CAWSQTGNQPQHY.

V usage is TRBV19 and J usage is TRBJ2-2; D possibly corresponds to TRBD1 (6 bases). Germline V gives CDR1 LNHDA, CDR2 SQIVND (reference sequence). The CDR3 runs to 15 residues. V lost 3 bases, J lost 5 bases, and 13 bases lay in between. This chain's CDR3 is CASSIGTRDTGELFF. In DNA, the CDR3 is TGTGCCAGTAGTATTGGGACAAGGGATACCGGGGAGCTGTTTTTT.

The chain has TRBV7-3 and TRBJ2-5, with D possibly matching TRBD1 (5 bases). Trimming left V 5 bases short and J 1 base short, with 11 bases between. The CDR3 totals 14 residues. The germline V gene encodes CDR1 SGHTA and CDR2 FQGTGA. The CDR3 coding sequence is TGTGCCAGCAGCCCAGCAGGGATCCAAGAGACCCAGTACTTC. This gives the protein CASSPAGIQETQYF.

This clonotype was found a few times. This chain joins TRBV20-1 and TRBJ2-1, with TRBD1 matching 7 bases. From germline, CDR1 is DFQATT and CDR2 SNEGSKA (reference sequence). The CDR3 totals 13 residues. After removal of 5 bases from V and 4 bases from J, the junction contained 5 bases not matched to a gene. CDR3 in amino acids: CSAETGQYNEQFF. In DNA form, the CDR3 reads TGCAGTGCTGAAACGGGACAGTACAATGAGCAGTTCTTC.

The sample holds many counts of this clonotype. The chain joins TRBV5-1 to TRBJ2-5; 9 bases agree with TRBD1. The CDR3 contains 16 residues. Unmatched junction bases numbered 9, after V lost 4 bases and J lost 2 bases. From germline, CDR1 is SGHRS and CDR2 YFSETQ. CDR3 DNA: TGCGCCAGCAGCGGGACAGGGCTGTATGGGCAAGAGACCCAGTACTTC. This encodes CASSGTGLYGQETQYF.

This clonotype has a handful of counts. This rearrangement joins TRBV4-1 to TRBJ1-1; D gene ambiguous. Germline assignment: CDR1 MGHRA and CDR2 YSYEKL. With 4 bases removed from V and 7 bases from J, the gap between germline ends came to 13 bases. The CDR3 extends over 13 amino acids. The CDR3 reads CASSPIGSGEAFF. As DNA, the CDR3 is TGCGCCAGCAGCCCAATCGGGTCTGGTGAAGCTTTCTTT.

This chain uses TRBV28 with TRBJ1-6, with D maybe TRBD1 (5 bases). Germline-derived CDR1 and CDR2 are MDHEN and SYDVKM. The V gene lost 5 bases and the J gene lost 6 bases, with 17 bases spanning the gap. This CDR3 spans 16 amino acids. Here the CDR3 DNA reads TGTGCCAGCAGTGGGGCAGGGACGACCCTTAATTCACCCCTCCACTTT. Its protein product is CASSGAGTTLNSPLHF.

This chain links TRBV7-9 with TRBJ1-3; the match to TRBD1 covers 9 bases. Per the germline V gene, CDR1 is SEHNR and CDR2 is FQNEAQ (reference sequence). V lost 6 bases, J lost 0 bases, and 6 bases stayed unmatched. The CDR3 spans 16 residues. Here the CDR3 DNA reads TGTGCCAGCAGAGATGGGACAGGGCTCTCTGGAAACACCATATATTTT. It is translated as CASRDGTGLSGNTIYF.

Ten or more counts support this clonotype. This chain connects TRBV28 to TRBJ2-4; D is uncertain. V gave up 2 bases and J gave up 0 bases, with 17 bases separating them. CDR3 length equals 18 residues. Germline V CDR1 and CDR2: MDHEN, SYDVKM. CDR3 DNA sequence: TGTGCCAGCAGTTTAGGGCACTTAACCACACTAGCCAAAAACATTCAGTACTTC. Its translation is CASSLGHLTTLAKNIQYF.

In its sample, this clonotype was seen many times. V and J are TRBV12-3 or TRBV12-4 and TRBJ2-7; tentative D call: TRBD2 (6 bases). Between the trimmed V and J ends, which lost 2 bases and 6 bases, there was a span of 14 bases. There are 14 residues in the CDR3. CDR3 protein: CASSLCLEGCEQYF. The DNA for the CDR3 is TGTGCCAGCAGTTTATGTCTGGAGGGCTGCGAGCAGTACTTC.

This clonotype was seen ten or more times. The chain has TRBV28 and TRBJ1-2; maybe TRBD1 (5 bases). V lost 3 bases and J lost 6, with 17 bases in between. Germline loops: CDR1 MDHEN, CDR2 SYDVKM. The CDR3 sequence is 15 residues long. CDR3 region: CASSFFPERGDGYTF. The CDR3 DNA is TGTGCCAGCAGTTTTTTTCCGGAACGAGGGGATGGCTACACCTTC.

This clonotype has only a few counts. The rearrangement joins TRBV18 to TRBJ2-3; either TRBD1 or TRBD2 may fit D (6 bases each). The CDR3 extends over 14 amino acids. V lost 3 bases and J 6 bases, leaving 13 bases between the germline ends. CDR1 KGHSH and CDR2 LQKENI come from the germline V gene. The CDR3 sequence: CASSPPGAEDTQYF. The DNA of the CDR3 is TGTGCCAGCTCACCTCCGGGGGCCGAGGATACGCAGTATTTT.

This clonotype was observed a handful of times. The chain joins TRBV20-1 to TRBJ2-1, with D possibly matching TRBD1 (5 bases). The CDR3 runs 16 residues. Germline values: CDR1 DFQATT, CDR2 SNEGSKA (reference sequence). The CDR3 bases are TGCAGCCCTGGACGACAGTCGACCTCAAAAAACAATGAGCAGTTCTTC. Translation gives CSPGRQSTSKNNEQFF.

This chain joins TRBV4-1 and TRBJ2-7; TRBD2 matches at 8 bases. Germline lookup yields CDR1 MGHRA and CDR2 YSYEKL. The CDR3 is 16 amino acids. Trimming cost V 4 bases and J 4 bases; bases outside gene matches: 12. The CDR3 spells CASSLLWTGGPYEQYF. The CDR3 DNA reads TGCGCCAGCAGCCTCCTTTGGACGGGAGGGCCTTACGAGCAGTACTTC.

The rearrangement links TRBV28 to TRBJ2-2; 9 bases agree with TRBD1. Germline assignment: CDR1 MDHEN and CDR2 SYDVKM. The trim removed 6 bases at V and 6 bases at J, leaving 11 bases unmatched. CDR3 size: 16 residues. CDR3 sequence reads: CASSKDRGNLAGELFF. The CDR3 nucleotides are TGTGCCAGCAGCAAGGACAGGGGTAATTTGGCCGGGGAGCTGTTTTTT.

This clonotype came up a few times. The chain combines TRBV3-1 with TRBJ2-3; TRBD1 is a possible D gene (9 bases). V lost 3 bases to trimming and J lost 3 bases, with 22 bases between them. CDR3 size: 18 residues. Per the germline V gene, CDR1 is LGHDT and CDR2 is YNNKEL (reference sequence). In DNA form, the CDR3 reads TGTGCCAGCAGCCAGGGAACAGGGGGCCAGCGGGAGACAGATACGCAGTATTTT. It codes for CASSQGTGGQRETDTQYF.

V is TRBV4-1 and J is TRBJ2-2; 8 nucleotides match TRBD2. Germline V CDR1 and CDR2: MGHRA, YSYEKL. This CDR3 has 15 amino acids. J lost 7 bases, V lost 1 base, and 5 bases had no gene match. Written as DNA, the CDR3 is TGCGCCAGCAGCCAAGCAATAGCGGGAAGCGGGGAGCTGTTTTTT. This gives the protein CASSQAIAGSGELFF.